This T cell receptor (beta chain) was captured in a study of cytomegalovirus exposure and HLA in healthy donors (dated by TCRdb to 2016 to 2017). Turning to the overall study: An earlier analysis of 587 of the donors reported more than 250 Gb of sequence data and around 120 million unique TCR beta sequences from some 180 million T cells. The study aimed to test whether signatures of past pathogen exposure could be identified by cataloging public T cell receptors. The number of donors typed differed by locus, with about 629-640 for A, B, C, DRB1 and DQB1, around 500 for DQA1, nearly 610 for DPA1, and some 440 for DPB1. To predict cytomegalovirus infection status, the study combined high-throughput TCR immunosequencing, statistical association of individual TCRs with disease status, and machine learning. In an earlier analysis of over 550 of the donors, high-throughput TCR beta sequencing was used to judge whether each TCR beta V gene segment behaved as functional or pseudogenic. Among around 400 genotyped donors of the cohort, an average of roughly 230,000 unique TCR beta nucleotide sequences was sequenced per donor, of which approximately 18% were non-productive. A later genetic analysis took genome-wide SNP genotypes for about 60% of the roughly 670 donors and used that subset as a discovery cohort. Donor age, sex, ethnicity and CMV serostatus were compiled alongside the repertoire data. A later analysis re-analyzed previously published TCR beta repertoires from 660 or so donors and added high-resolution HLA genotyping to study TCR occurrence patterns. The study used immunosequencing to profile the T cell repertoires of approximately 690 subjects and linked those repertoires to cytomegalovirus serostatus. HLA typing covered class I and class II loci at four-digit resolution. All discovery cohort repertoires had been generated on a single sequencing platform. Besides the first cohort of more than 650 subjects, a separate validation cohort made up of 120 different subjects was used. Because of strong linkage in the cohort, four to six DR-DQ haplotypes were treated as single units for association and clustering. Among the roughly 410 genotyped donors, approximately 76% belonged to the genetic ancestry cluster associated with self-reported Caucasian donors. Rather than drawing on any new phenotypic data, the later analysis identified candidate immune exposures from TCR beta sequences and the way those sequences occurred across donors. An early release covering roughly 640 HLA-typed donors comprised 250 to 350 gigabases of sequencing data and about 90 million unique TCR sequences.

This clone has just one count. The clone's antigen remains unknown. Base qualities are not at hand, and no much larger clone is one base apart. Findings and caveats that apply to the study as a whole: Strong co-occurrence of HLA alleles, especially DR and DQ, made assigning TCR associations to individual alleles difficult. A later genetic analysis reported fewer N-insertions in productive TCRs among donors in an Asian-associated ancestry cluster than the roughly 620-donor mean. The earlier analysis of a few hundred of the donors excluded some 15 rarely observed V segments, including chromosome 9 orphons, because counts were too low. Most TCR sequences were observed very rarely across donors, whereas some public TCRs were present in many individuals. Three of the identified cytomegalovirus-associated TCR beta chains were confirmed in vitro to be specific for cytomegalovirus antigens. A further reported finding was that TCR beta sequences accurately predicted the HLA-A and HLA-B alleles for most subjects in the first cohort. Because HLA typing was unavailable for some donors at each locus, only the typed subset was used in association tests. A total of some 180 TCR beta chains were listed by the study as associated with cytomegalovirus. Cytomegalovirus status was reported to be diagnosed by the classifier with high specificity and sensitivity in both the original and validation cohorts. CMV serostatus was the only immune exposure information available for the cohort. In a later analysis, HLA-associated TCR beta chains showed more clonal expansion and lower generation probabilities than non-associated chains that were equally common. According to a later analysis, parvovirus B19, influenza, CMV and Epstein-Barr virus appeared linked to several top co-occurrence clusters. Some IMGT-functional V segments, including TRBV6-2 and TRBV6-3, could not be distinguished by the 87-base-pair reads and were therefore excluded. A later analysis found that most CMV-associated TCR beta chains appeared HLA-restricted, with HLA associations seemingly driven largely by CMV exposure. The authors suggested that the approach could potentially be extended to other disease states and immunological phenotypes. The presence/absence analyses assumed that sequencing depth was roughly uniform across donors, and that assumption may not be true. According to a later analysis, TCR association rates differed among HLA loci, with DRB1 alleles showing the most associated TCRs and HLA-C alleles showing the fewest. V-gene and J-gene trimming of TCR beta chains was associated with a missense DCLRE1C variant in a later genetic analysis, and the association was replicated in an independent cohort. In a later analysis, more than 15,000 TCR beta sequences were associated with specific HLA alleles at a false discovery rate of 0.05. In an earlier analysis of 450 to 750 of the donors, most TCR beta V segments appeared in productive rearrangements about 87% or about 30% of the time, broadly matching IMGT annotations. The cohort was sequenced for TCR beta chains only, and without alpha or paired-chain data the features that could be detected were limited. The sequencing pipeline was judged likely to have produced a cluster of highly shared sequence variants as a technical artifact. Linkage disequilibrium might explain the correlated functional status among segregating V segments, but an unknown experimental factor could not be ruled out.

Library preparation employed the immunoSEQ multiplex PCR assay. For the multiplex PCR, a mixture combining 60 forward primers for TCR Vbeta segments and 13 reverse primers for TCR Jbeta segments was used. Amplification of the CDR3 region of rearranged TCR beta genes was performed with a multiplex PCR assay on genomic DNA. Amplified TCR beta libraries were sequenced as 87-base-pair reads on the Illumina HiSeq System. On the authors' methods: A later analysis counted around 72 million unique TCR beta chains across the 650 to 700 repertoires, and roughly 10 million of these chains were shared by at least two donors. Raw reads were error-corrected and collapsed into unique sequences with a nearest-neighbor algorithm that merged closely related sequences to remove PCR and sequencing errors. CDR3 sequences were aligned to IMGT reference sequences to assign V, D and J gene segments. Each retained sequence needed at least a six-nucleotide match to both a V gene segment and a J gene segment. A rearrangement was called productive if the CDR3 had no stop codons and remained in frame with V and J, and every other rearrangement was called non-productive. CDR3 was defined by IMGT convention, running from the second conserved V-encoded cysteine to the conserved J-encoded phenylalanine. The earlier analysis of a few hundred of the donors excluded any sequence lacking an unambiguous match to a single V gene segment. In an earlier analysis of roughly 500 of the donors, V segments were called functional above 56.7% productive rearrangements and were called segregating when the between-donor standard deviation exceeded 5%. To diagnose cytomegalovirus status from the catalog of TCR beta chain sequences, a statistical classification framework was built. V and J gene assignment, in a later analysis, came from comparing TCR nucleotide sequences with IMGT/GENE-DB human TR gene sequences. A later analysis assigned CDR3 sequences and most-parsimonious VDJ recombination scenarios with the TCRdist pipeline. In a later analysis, each TCR beta chain was defined by its CDR3 amino acid sequence together with its V-gene family, and reads without a unique V-gene family were excluded. As a way to deal with suspected cross-contamination and a sequencing artifact, a later analysis dropped hundreds of nucleotide sequences that were highly shared and had low generation probability. In a later analysis, a clonal expansion index was calculated for each public chain from normalized within-repertoire ranks of inferred template counts. In a later analysis, generation probabilities were computed with a VDJ recombination model fitted to out-of-frame rearrangements, and the resulting probabilities were checked against IGoR. Hypergeometric tests were used in a later analysis to score TCR-TCR, TCR-HLA and TCR-CMV co-occurrence, with a repertoire-size bias correction applied to the TCR pairs. To estimate false discovery rates, a later analysis permuted the HLA or CMV assignments 20 times. In a later analysis, co-occurring TCRs were grouped with DBSCAN, and TCRdist sequence similarity was added when clustering was performed within HLA-allele-positive subsets. For co-occurrence clustering, repertoires with fewer than 30,000 or more than 120,000 public chains were excluded, along with five repertoires with anomalous nucleotide sharing. This immuneACCESS table, as held by TCRdb, lists in-frame sequences with V and J called but not all clones. Of the missing ones, under half trace to an unresolved V gene in checked studies; the others have no known cause. The DNA was the basis for D and trimming; V, J and clone size are from that table. The sample table shows 200,000 or so clones, and approximately 78% are seen once. The ten largest make up about 3% of the sample.

The cohort consisted of 650 to 700 healthy bone marrow donors. Cohort members were all nominally healthy when sampled, although unrecorded immune exposures were likely present. The donor was CMV seronegative and was included in the group of several hundred seronegative cohort members. A peripheral blood sample was provided by each donor, and peripheral blood mononuclear cells were used for TCR beta sequencing. The Qiagen DNeasy Blood Extraction Kit was used to extract genomic DNA from the blood cell samples. CDR3 length: 18 amino acids, cysteine to phenylalanine. Of all the DNA, just the CDR3 is kept, 54 bases in frame from base 1.

The source of this sequence is a woman aged 40 to 55 in good health and CMV-seronegative. Sequencing used PBMCs. The sequence is built from TRBV21-1 and TRBJ1-5. TRBV21-1 is given as a pseudogene. The encoded CDR3 is CASSSLVGRDGPNQPQHF. DNA sequence: TGTGCCAGCAGCTCCCTGGTGGGGAGGGATGGCCCCAATCAGCCCCAGCATTTT.